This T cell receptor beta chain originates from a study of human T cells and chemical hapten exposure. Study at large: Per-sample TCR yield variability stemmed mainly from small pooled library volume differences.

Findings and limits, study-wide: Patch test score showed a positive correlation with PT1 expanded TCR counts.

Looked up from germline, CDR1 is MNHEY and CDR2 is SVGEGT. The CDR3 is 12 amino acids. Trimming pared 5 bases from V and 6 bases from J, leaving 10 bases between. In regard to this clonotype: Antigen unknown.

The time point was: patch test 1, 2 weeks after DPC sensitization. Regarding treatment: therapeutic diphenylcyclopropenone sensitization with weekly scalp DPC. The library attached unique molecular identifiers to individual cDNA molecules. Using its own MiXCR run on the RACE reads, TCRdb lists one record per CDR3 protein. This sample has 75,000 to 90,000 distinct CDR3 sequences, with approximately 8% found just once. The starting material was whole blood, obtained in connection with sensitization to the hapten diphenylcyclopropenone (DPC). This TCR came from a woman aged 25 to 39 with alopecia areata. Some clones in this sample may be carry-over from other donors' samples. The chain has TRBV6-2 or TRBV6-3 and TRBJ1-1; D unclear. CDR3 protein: CASSGRIAEAFF. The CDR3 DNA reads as TGTGCCAGCAGTGGAAGGATCGCTGAAGCTTTCTTT.